Below, 32 T cell receptor beta chains from the same sample are listed, as sequenced in a study of T cells of healthy individuals. TCRdb recomputed calls from the 5' RACE reads with MiXCR, one row per CDR3 protein. The sample comprises tens of thousands of distinct CDR3 sequences, roughly 16% of which are singletons, and around 4.7% rests with the top ten. These receptors were obtained from a human donor in good health.

This clonotype was recorded at least ten times. This chain uses TRBV6-6 with TRBJ1-5; D gene ambiguous. Per germline, CDR1 MNHNY and CDR2 SVGAGI (reference sequence). This CDR3 has 14 amino acids. V was cut by 6 bases and J by 6 bases, with 15 bases left in between. CDR3: CASRLLIDSQPQHF. The DNA for the CDR3 is TGTGCCAGCAGACTACTCATCGATAGTCAGCCCCAGCATTTT.

V is TRBV29-1 and J is TRBJ1-2, with TRBD1 as a possible D gene (5 bases). Germline CDR1 SQVTM, CDR2 ANQGSEA. Trimming cost V 3 bases and J 8 bases, with 7 bases left between them. The CDR3 is 10 amino acids. CDR3: CSVDWGGYTF. CDR3 coding DNA: TGCAGCGTTGATTGGGGGGGCTACACCTTC.

Only a few counts were recorded for this clonotype. The chain is built from TRBV12-3 or TRBV12-4 and TRBJ2-7; D is unclear. Between the trimmed V and J ends, which lost 3 bases and 0 bases, there was a span of 9 bases. CDR3 length: 14 amino acids. Here the CDR3 DNA reads TGTGCCAGCAGTTTGGGGTCTTCCTCCTACGAGCAGTACTTC. The encoded protein is CASSLGSSSYEQYF.

The chain joins TRBV29-1 to TRBJ1-5, with 10 bases that match TRBD1. The CDR3 contains 13 residues. With 6 bases clipped from V and 7 bases from J, the junction kept 6 bases outside the gene matches. The V gene's germline CDR1 is SQVTM and CDR2 ANQGSEA. CDR3 DNA sequence: TGCAGCGTAATGCTGACAGGGGGCCAGCCCCAGCATTTT. As protein: CSVMLTGGQPQHF.

In its sample, this clonotype was seen many times. This chain links TRBV3-1 with TRBJ2-3, with 13 bases aligning to TRBD2. CDR1 LGHDT and CDR2 YNNKEL come from the germline V gene (reference sequence). The CDR3 is 21 residues long. Losses at the gene ends were 3 bases for V and 0 bases for J; bases not matched to a gene: 15. For the CDR3, the DNA is TGTGCCAGCAGCCAGAGCTTGCGGCGGACTAGCGGGAGAGGGAGCACAGATACGCAGTATTTT. Amino acid sequence: CASSQSLRRTSGRGSTDTQYF.

The rearrangement links TRBV5-1 to TRBJ2-5; 9 bases map to TRBD1. In germline, CDR1 is SGHRS, CDR2 YFSETQ. V gave up 1 base and J gave up 5 bases; unmatched junction bases: 6. The CDR3 is 15 residues long. Written as DNA, the CDR3 is TGCGCCAGCAGCTTGAGGGACAGGGTTCCTGAGACCCAGTACTTC. This encodes CASSLRDRVPETQYF.

This clonotype was recorded at least ten times. This sequence joins TRBV11-2 and TRBJ1-6, with 8 bases fitting TRBD1. The CDR3 sequence is 17 residues long. Unmatched junction bases numbered 13, after V lost 4 bases and J lost 8 bases. Per the germline V gene, CDR1 is SGHAT and CDR2 is FQNNGV. The CDR3 region is CASSSISRGLRDSPLHF. The DNA of the CDR3 is TGTGCCAGCAGCTCGATCAGCAGGGGGCTCAGGGATTCACCCCTCCACTTT.

The rearrangement uses TRBV3-1 and TRBJ1-3; D is undetermined. The CDR3 extends over 13 amino acids. The V and J ends lost 8 bases and 4 bases respectively, with 12 bases between them. CDR1 and CDR2 (germline): LGHDT, YNNKEL (reference sequence). CDR3 amino acids: CASGGGRGNTIYF. The CDR3 DNA follows: TGTGCCAGCGGCGGAGGAAGGGGAAACACCATATATTTT.

This clonotype was seen ten or more times. This chain connects TRBV2 to TRBJ1-1, with 7 bases identical to TRBD1. J was trimmed by 0 bases and V by 6 bases; bases with no gene match: 7. This CDR3 is built from 15 residues. CDR1 and CDR2 (germline): SNHLY, FYNNEI. CDR3 bases: TGTGCCAGCAGGGAGACAGGGAACATGAACACTGAAGCTTTCTTT. It translates to CASRETGNMNTEAFF. Full variable domain (missing parts from reference TRBV2 and TRBJ1-1): EPEVTQTPSHQVTQMGQEVILRCVPISNHLYFYWYRQILGQKVEFLVSFYNNEISEKSEIFDDQFSVERPDGSNFTLKIRSTKLEDSAMYFCASRETGNMNTEAFFGQGTRLTVV.

Many counts were recorded for this clonotype. The chain joins TRBV6-5 to TRBJ2-2; 7 bases agree with TRBD1. Germline values: CDR1 MNHEY, CDR2 SVGAGI. This CDR3 has 17 residues. Germline trimming cut 2 bases from V and 1 base from J; bases unmatched to any gene: 7. The CDR3 DNA reads as TGTGCCAGCAGTTACGGTACAGGGGACCTGAACACCGGGGAGCTGTTTTTT. It translates to CASSYGTGDLNTGELFF.

This chain links TRBV3-1 with TRBJ2-1; a possible D gene is TRBD2 (7 bases). In germline, CDR1 is LGHDT, CDR2 YNNKEL (reference sequence). Trimming removed 3 bases at V and 8 bases at J, with 32 bases between. This CDR3 contains 20 residues. CDR3 coding DNA: TGTGCCAGCAGCCAGCTACTAACAAGGTCGGGCGGGGGCGCCAGGGATGAGCAGTTCTTC. This gives the protein CASSQLLTRSGGGARDEQFF.

This clonotype was found many times. V is TRBV30 and J is TRBJ2-3; TRBD2 matches 7 bases. Germline CDR1 reads GTSNPN; CDR2 reads SVGIG (reference sequence). This CDR3 region has 13 residues. Trimming removed 4 bases from V and 6 bases from J; junction bases left unmatched: 7. The CDR3 region is CAWIPGRRDTQYF. DNA of the CDR3: TGTGCCTGGATTCCCGGGAGGAGGGATACGCAGTATTTT. The whole variable domain, filled in from reference TRBV30 and TRBJ2-3, reads SQTIHQWPATLVQPVGSPLSLECTVEGTSNPNLYWYRQAAGRGLQLLFYSVGIGQISSEVPQNLSASRPQDRQFILSSKKLLLSDSGFYLCAWIPGRRDTQYFGPGTRLTVL.

The genes are TRBV5-1 and TRBJ1-1, with D tentatively TRBD1 (6 bases). V lost 9 bases and J lost 0, with 21 bases in between. The CDR3 contains 16 residues. Germline-derived CDR1 and CDR2 are SGHRS and YFSETQ. The CDR3 DNA is TGCGCCACCCGGCGTGGGGCAGGACAGATGAACACTGAAGCTTTCTTT. Its protein is CATRRGAGQMNTEAFF.

This clonotype was observed many times. CDR3: CASSISQGFGYTF. CDR3 bases: TGTGCCAGCAGCATCTCTCAGGGGTTTGGCTACACCTTC. The chain uses TRBV6-6 and TRBJ1-2; weak D call: TRBD1 (6 bases). CDR1 is MNHNY, CDR2 SVGAGI, per germline (reference sequence). This CDR3 spans 13 amino acids. Trimming removed 6 bases at V and 7 bases at J, with 15 bases between.

V usage is TRBV15 and J usage is TRBJ2-7, with D possibly matching TRBD1 (5 bases). Trimming stripped 5 bases from V and 1 base from J, with 9 bases between. Germline lookup yields CDR1 LNHNV and CDR2 YYDKDF (reference sequence). The CDR3 consists of 13 residues. The CDR3 DNA reads TGTGCCACCAGCTTTGGGGCGTCCTACGAGCAGTACTTC. The encoded protein is CATSFGASYEQYF.

As DNA, the CDR3 is TGTGCCAGCAGCCCTACGGGACAGGGTTCCGGGGCCAACGTCCTGACTTTC. It specifies CASSPTGQGSGANVLTF. The chain has TRBV7-9 and TRBJ2-6; 9 bases are a match to TRBD1. The CDR3 is made up of 17 amino acids. Trimming removed 5 bases from V and 4 bases from J; junction bases left unmatched: 9. CDR1 is SEHNR and CDR2 is FQNEAQ in the germline V gene (reference sequence).

The rearrangement uses TRBV7-2 and TRBJ2-2; D may be TRBD1 (6 bases). Germline V gene data show CDR1 as SGHTA and CDR2 as FQGNSA. The length of the CDR3 is 16 residues. Trimming took 4 bases from V and 7 from J, leaving 19 bases between them. CDR3 nucleotide sequence: TGTGCCAGCAGCTCGGTCGAGGACAGCCCTGTCGGGGAGCTGTTTTTT. This codes for CASSSVEDSPVGELFF.

This clonotype was seen a handful of times. The V gene is TRBV4-2, the J gene TRBJ2-7; 8 bases are a match to TRBD2. Trimming took 1 base from V and 6 from J; bases not matched to a gene: 14. Germline assignment: CDR1 LGHNA and CDR2 YNFKEQ. CDR3 length: 17 residues. The CDR3 nucleotides are TGTGCCAGCAGCCAAGCCCCCTGGACAACCCGGGAGGGCGAGCAGTACTTC. This gives the protein CASSQAPWTTREGEQYF.

This clonotype was recorded many times. The chain is built from TRBV29-1 and TRBJ2-5; 7 bases map to TRBD1. V lost 3 bases, J lost 2 bases, and 6 bases stayed unmatched. The CDR3 contains 14 residues. In germline, CDR1 is SQVTM, CDR2 ANQGSEA. The DNA for the CDR3 is TGCAGCGTTGATTTGGGGACAGCACAAGAGACCCAGTACTTC. Protein product: CSVDLGTAQETQYF.

This clonotype was seen more than once but under ten times. The chain recombines TRBV2 with TRBJ2-2; D not certain. The V gene lost 2 bases and the J gene lost 5 bases, with 12 bases spanning the gap. CDR3 length equals 15 residues. Germline CDR1 and CDR2: SNHLY and FYNNEI. CDR3 nucleotide sequence: TGTGCCAGCAGTGAATCTTGGTGGGCGACCGGGGAGCTGTTTTTT. It specifies CASSESWWATGELFF. The whole variable domain, remainder taken from reference TRBV2 and TRBJ2-2, is EPEVTQTPSHQVTQMGQEVILRCVPISNHLYFYWYRQILGQKVEFLVSFYNNEISEKSEIFDDQFSVERPDGSNFTLKIRSTKLEDSAMYFCASSESWWATGELFFGEGSRLTVL.

In this sample, this clonotype turned up a few times. V usage is TRBV20-1 and J usage is TRBJ2-7; D possibly corresponds to TRBD1 (5 bases). Germline loops: CDR1 DFQATT, CDR2 SNEGSKA (reference sequence). V was trimmed by 5 bases and J by 5 bases, leaving 22 bases between them. There are 15 residues in the CDR3. CDR3 DNA: TGCAGTGCTCCCGACCCCGCCAGGGCGGACGACGAGCAGTACTTC. It yields the protein CSAPDPARADDEQYF.

This clonotype was counted only a few times. The chain combines TRBV20-1 with TRBJ2-5; TRBD2 agrees at 10 bases. Germline V gene sequence: CDR1 DFQATT, CDR2 SNEGSKA (reference sequence). J gave up 6 bases and V 0 bases, and 16 bases lay outside the gene matches. The CDR3 is made up of 18 amino acids. The CDR3 bases are TGCAGTGCTAGAGATTTAGGGGAAGCGGGAGGGCCGAGGAAGACCCAGTACTTC. Encoded protein: CSARDLGEAGGPRKTQYF.

This clonotype was counted once. The junction shows a germline mismatch at one end, possibly a read error. The chain links TRBV5-1 to TRBJ1-2; D is perhaps TRBD1 (6 bases). Germline loops: CDR1 SGHRS, CDR2 YFSETQ. This CDR3 has 15 amino acids. The CDR3 sequence: CASSSSQGSDYGYNF. The CDR3 nucleotides read TGCGCCAGCAGCTCCTCACAGGGTTCAGACTATGGCTACAACTTC.

The sample holds a few counts of this clonotype. The V gene is TRBV5-1, the J gene TRBJ2-7; tentative D call: TRBD1 (6 bases). The germline V gene encodes CDR1 SGHRS and CDR2 YFSETQ. The CDR3 is 15 residues long. V shed 0 bases and J shed 3 bases, with 13 bases lying between them. Here the CDR3 reads CASSLAGGTFYEQYF. The DNA of the CDR3 is TGCGCCAGCAGCTTGGCTGGGGGCACCTTCTACGAGCAGTACTTC.

Here the CDR3 DNA reads TGTGCCAGCAGTTTAGCTGGTTTTTTGGACGGTACGTCCTACGAGCAGTACTTC. Its translation is CASSLAGFLDGTSYEQYF. The chain links TRBV12-3 or TRBV12-4 to TRBJ2-7, with D unresolved. Trimming cost V 0 bases and J 1 base, with 19 bases left between them. The CDR3 has 18 amino acids.

This chain uses TRBV18 with TRBJ2-3, with 7 nucleotides matching TRBD1. CDR1 and CDR2 from the germline V gene are KGHSH and LQKENI. With V trimmed by 5 bases and J by 1 base, 9 bases remained unmatched. The CDR3 runs 16 residues. The CDR3 loop reads CASSSRATGGTDTQYF. The CDR3 DNA is TGTGCCAGCTCATCAAGGGCAACAGGGGGCACAGATACGCAGTATTTT.

This clonotype was counted only a few times. The rearrangement uses TRBV7-2 and TRBJ2-2; no clear D. CDR3 length: 13 residues. In germline, CDR1 is SGHTA, CDR2 FQGNSA. V lost 0 bases and J 10 bases, leaving 9 bases between the germline ends. The CDR3 sequence is CASSLAVRPELFF. The CDR3 DNA follows: TGTGCCAGCAGCTTAGCGGTGCGGCCGGAGCTGTTTTTT.

This clonotype was seen at least ten times. V gene TRBV12-3 or TRBV12-4 combines with J gene TRBJ2-7, with D perhaps matching TRBD1 or TRBD2 (5 bases each). V was cut by 8 bases and J by 4 bases, with 15 bases left in between. The CDR3 covers 13 residues. DNA for the CDR3: TGTGCCAGCGGGAAGAGGGGATGGTACGAGCAGTACTTC. Encoded protein: CASGKRGWYEQYF.

At least ten counts were recorded for this clonotype. The chain links TRBV5-5 to TRBJ2-1; TRBD2 agrees at 8 bases. Unmatched junction bases numbered 13, after V lost 4 bases and J lost 13 bases. The CDR3 covers 14 residues. Germline assignment: CDR1 SGHKS and CDR2 YYEKEE (reference sequence). The CDR3: CASSGTGVLAGQFF. CDR3 bases: TGTGCCAGCAGCGGGACGGGTGTGCTAGCGGGCCAGTTCTTC.

The gene calls are TRBV10-2 and TRBJ2-5, with TRBD1 matching over 11 bases. The CDR3 runs to 15 residues. V shed 6 bases and J 7 bases; nucleotides not matched to a gene: 10. Germline V gene lookup returns CDR1 WSHSY and CDR2 SAAADI. The CDR3 nucleotides read TGCGCCAGCAGAGCGGGGACAGGGGGAGTTGGGACCCAGTACTTC. This codes for CASRAGTGGVGTQYF.

This clonotype showed up just a few times. The V gene is TRBV11-2, the J gene TRBJ1-5; D remains ambiguous. V gave up 0 bases and J gave up 4 bases, with 7 bases separating them. This CDR3 has 14 residues. Germline V CDR1 and CDR2: SGHAT, FQNNGV. CDR3 nucleotides: TGTGCCAGCAGCTTAGAGTCGGATAATCAGCCCCAGCATTTT. It specifies CASSLESDNQPQHF.

This clonotype was counted a few times. A read error is possible here, since a much larger clone lies one base away. This chain joins TRBV2 and TRBJ2-5; no reliable D call. Germline-derived CDR1 and CDR2 are SNHLY and FYNNEI. The ends were cut back, 4 bases at V and 4 bases at J, with 1 base in the middle. CDR3 length: 10 amino acids. The CDR3 region is CASSVETQYF. DNA of the CDR3: TGTGCCAGCAGTGTAGAGACCCAGTACTTC.